Below, 12 T cell receptor beta chains from the same sample are listed, as sequenced in a study of shared clonotypes between healthy human individuals. TCRdb's copy holds only in-frame clones and misses some; the assay was immunoSEQ multiplex PCR. The table includes 900,000 to 1,200,000 clones, approximately 80% detected once. Sequencing was carried out using memory CD4+ T cells from PBMCs. Subset here: CD45RA-negative fraction. All receptors derive from a man between 18 and 35 years old in good health. Some clones in this sample may be carry-over from other donors' samples.

The sample holds one count of this clone. The V gene is TRBV5-1, the J gene TRBJ2-5, with 14 nucleotides matching TRBD2. The CDR3 covers 16 residues. The ends lost 5 bases at V and 4 bases at J; junction bases unmatched: 7. In germline, CDR1 is SGHRS, CDR2 YFSETQ. CDR3 protein: CASRVSTSGRAETQYF. The CDR3 DNA reads as TGCGCCAGCAGAGTATCGACTAGCGGGAGGGCAGAGACCCAGTACTTC.

Only a few counts were recorded for this clone. This may be a read error, as it is one base from a much larger clone. Different DNA sequences within this sample yield the same CDR3. The CDR3 here is CAWSAGNTIYF. The DNA of the CDR3 is TGTGCCTGGAGTGCAGGAAACACTATATATTTT. V is TRBV30 and J is TRBJ1-3; D unresolved. The CDR3 is made up of 11 amino acids. Germline lookup yields CDR1 GTSNPN and CDR2 SVGIG (reference sequence).

The chain uses TRBV5-1 and TRBJ2-7; possibly TRBD1 for D (6 bases). The germline CDR1 and CDR2 sequences are SGHRS and YFSETQ. This CDR3 has 12 residues. Trimming removed 3 bases from V and 2 bases from J, with 6 bases in between. CDR3 region: CASSWDTYEQYF. In DNA, the CDR3 is TGCGCCAGCAGCTGGGACACCTACGAGCAGTACTTC.

The genes are TRBV27 and TRBJ2-7; 11 bases map to TRBD2. The germline V gene has CDR1 MNHEY and CDR2 SMNVEV (reference sequence). With 5 bases clipped from V and 7 bases from J, the junction kept 10 bases outside the gene matches. This CDR3 comprises 15 residues. The CDR3 coding sequence is TGTGCCAGCAGTCCGAGACTAGCGGGAAGAGGAGAGCAGTACTTC. Translated: CASSPRLAGRGEQYF.

The chain has TRBV6-1 and TRBJ1-2; D is unclear. Germline assignment: CDR1 MNHNS and CDR2 SASEGT. This CDR3 spans 12 amino acids. Trimming shortened V by 0 bases and J by 7 bases, and 6 bases separated the two germline ends. CDR3 sequence reads: CASSEAFSGYTF. For the CDR3, the DNA is TGTGCCAGCAGTGAAGCATTTTCTGGCTACACCTTC.

V and J are TRBV7-9 and TRBJ2-2; 7 bases fit TRBD1. J was trimmed by 4 bases and V by 6 bases; bases with no gene match: 8. The germline V gene has CDR1 SEHNR and CDR2 FQNEAQ (reference sequence). The CDR3 loop spans 15 amino acids. The CDR3 region is CASSTGAPATGELFF. Here the CDR3 DNA reads TGTGCCAGCAGTACAGGGGCCCCAGCCACCGGGGAGCTGTTTTTT. The variable domain in full, completed from reference TRBV7-9 and TRBJ2-2, reads DTGVSQNPRHKITKRGQNVTFRCDPISEHNRLYWYRQTLGQGPEFLTYFQNEAQLEKSRLLSDRFSAERPKGSFSTLEIQRTEQGDSAMYLCASSTGAPATGELFFGEGSRLTVL.

This clone has just one count. V gene TRBV19 combines with J gene TRBJ2-7; 8 bases line up with TRBD1. CDR3 length: 15 amino acids. Germline trimming cut 6 bases from V and 7 bases from J; bases unmatched to any gene: 14. Germline V gene data show CDR1 as LNHDA and CDR2 as SQIVND (reference sequence). CDR3 DNA: TGTGCCAGTAGGCTGACAGGGGCCGGGTCTTTGGAGCAGTACTTC. Translation gives CASRLTGAGSLEQYF.

The rearrangement links TRBV4-1 to TRBJ2-3; D not certain. V gave up 1 base and J gave up 0 bases, with 17 bases separating them. CDR1 is MGHRA, CDR2 YSYEKL, per germline. The CDR3 has 18 amino acids. The CDR3 DNA reads TGCGCCAGCAGCCAAGGGCGATTAGGGTACTCTAGCACAGATACGCAGTATTTT. This gives the protein CASSQGRLGYSSTDTQYF.

Only one count was recorded for this clone. This chain joins TRBV7-3 and TRBJ2-7; D gene ambiguous. Germline V gene sequence: CDR1 SGHTA, CDR2 FQGTGA. This CDR3 has 13 residues. The ends were cut back, 3 bases at V and 2 bases at J, with 8 bases in the middle. CDR3 loop: CASSFSPTYEQYF. The CDR3 DNA reads as TGTGCCAGCAGCTTCTCACCGACCTACGAGCAGTACTTC.

The CDR3 sequence is CASSESPGANTEAFF. As DNA, the CDR3 is TGTGCCAGCAGCGAGAGCCCAGGGGCGAACACTGAAGCTTTCTTT. The V gene is TRBV9, the J gene TRBJ1-1; D may be TRBD1 (6 bases). CDR3 length equals 15 residues. Germline V lookup: CDR1 SGDLS, CDR2 YYNGEE. Between the trimmed V and J ends, which lost 3 bases and 1 base, there was a span of 13 bases.

About this clone itself: This may be a read error, as it is one base from a much larger clone. Other DNA sequences in the same sample also yield this CDR3. V gene TRBV6-1 combines with J gene TRBJ2-7; tentative D call: TRBD1 (6 bases). Germline lookup yields CDR1 MNHNS and CDR2 SASEGT. V dropped 5 bases and J dropped 4 bases, with 9 bases sitting between them. CDR3 length equals 12 residues. The CDR3 protein is CASSLQGYEQYF. Written as DNA, the CDR3 is TGTGCCAGCAGTTTACAGGGTTACGAGCAGTACTTC.

J is TRBJ1-4 and V is TRBV7-8; D is uncertain. Trimming took off 4 bases at V and 0 bases at J, with 6 bases between the two ends. The CDR3 is 14 residues long. Per germline, CDR1 SGHVS and CDR2 FQNEAQ. The CDR3 nucleotides read TGTGCCAGCAGCTGGGCCTCAACTAATGAAAAACTGTTTTTT. It translates to CASSWASTNEKLFF.